This T cell receptor beta chain was captured in a study of Ad26.COV2.S vaccination and SARS-CoV-2 variants (dated by TCRdb to about 2021). Regarding the complete study: Vaccine-arm donors came from COV1001, a multicentre, randomized, double-blind, placebo-controlled phase I-IIa trial of Ad26.COV2.S in healthy adults. Ad26.COV2.S was administered intramuscularly at 5 x 10^10 or 1 x 10^11 viral particles, either as a single shot or as two shots given 56 days apart. Sequencing of the TCRbeta repertoire served to evaluate the specificity and breadth of SARS-CoV-2-reactive T cell receptors following Ad26.COV2.S vaccination. The TCR-sequenced set comprised around 30 samples: approximately 19 Ad26.COV2.S vaccine recipients, 5 placebo recipients and 8 SARS-CoV-2 convalescent individuals. Trial participants were randomized into five groups of five, in which low-dose or high-dose Ad26.COV2.S was given once or twice, or placebo was given on both occasions. Investigators remained blinded to trial group allocation during experiments and outcome assessment.

The CDR3 numbers 15 residues from cysteine through phenylalanine. Only the CDR3 portion is preserved as DNA: 45 bases, with reading frame beginning at the first base. CDR1 and CDR2 are drawn from the germline V gene: SGHTA, FQGNSA. V is pared back by 1 base and J by 0 bases, with 9 bases lying between the germline termini. Overall results and qualifications from the work: Vaccine and placebo recipients had comparable non-spike TCR breadth, which fits with the vaccine containing only spike. The study lacked the statistical power to compare responses across vaccine doses or regimens. After vaccination, spike-specific CD8+ and CD4+ T cell responses were reported to show substantial breadth. Spike-specific TCR breadth was higher in Ad26.COV2.S recipients than in placebo recipients (P = 0.0014). The authors noted that total T cell responses may have been underestimated by the TCR breadth and depth analyses.

The intended sense of this specimen's treatment or condition label: about 20 received Ad26.COV2.S at low or high dose, single or two shots; roughly 5 received placebo; per-sample allocation not given. Repertoires of vaccine and placebo recipients were sequenced from samples collected on day 63 after the first injection. In Cohort 1b, around 23 adults aged 18-55 years were enrolled at a single site in Boston, USA, between 29 July and 7 August 2020. Ad26.COV2.S was a replication-incompetent adenovirus type 26 vector expressing a prefusion-stabilized SARS-CoV-2 spike protein from the original Wuhan strain. About this clone: Its specific antigen is unknown. Base qualities are not provided; no much larger clone lies one nucleotide away.

The immunoSEQ Assay was used to sequence TCRbeta CDR3 regions. After extraction, genomic DNA underwent amplification by bias-controlled multiplex PCR, followed by high-throughput sequencing. The study's processing was this. To quantify the absolute abundance of each unique TCRbeta CDR3 region, sequences were collapsed and filtered. Usable DNA was measured by amplifying reference genes present in all nucleated cells, and TCRbeta template counts were normalized to that usable DNA to estimate T cell fraction. Repertoire TCRs were annotated as SARS-CoV-2-specific by exact matching of V gene, CDR3 amino acid sequence and J gene to a known reactive TCR set. The reference SARS-CoV-2 TCR set came from MIRA and was filtered for enrichment in COVID-19-positive ImmuneCODE repertoires, removing public or cross-reactive TCRs. Based on the MIRA antigens, annotated TCRs were further analysed at the level of specific ORF or position within ORF. Depth was the summed frequency of annotated unique rearrangements, while breadth was defined as annotated unique rearrangements over total unique productive rearrangements. Two-sided Wilcoxon rank-sum tests were used to compare TCR breadth between groups. The table was pulled from immuneACCESS by TCRdb, which kept in-frame rearrangements only. Such tables lose some clones; where checked, under half of the loss comes from unresolved V genes, and the rest has no known cause. That table is the source of V, J and clone size, and D and trimming were worked out from the DNA. For this sample there are more than 300,000 clones; 88% appear just once. The ten largest account for 5.5% to 7% of the sample.

The sample here was peripheral blood, taken in a trial of Ad26.COV2.S vaccine versus placebo. The sequence derives from a person aged 18-65 years who received the Ad26.COV2.S COVID-19 vaccine or a placebo. The chain is encoded by TRBV7-2 joined to TRBJ1-1; the D gene remains uncertain. Here is the DNA: TGTGCCAGCAGCTTAGTAGTGGTGATGAACACTGAAGCTTTCTTT. This gives the protein CASSLVVVMNTEAFF.